The sequence of this TCR beta chain was determined in a study of regulatory T cells in long-lasting Graves disease. Building the TCR beta libraries relied on iRepertoire HTBI primers, and CDR3 regions underwent Arm-PCR. In TCRdb, the multiplex PCR reads were re-called with MiXCR into one record per CDR3 protein. The sample contains roughly 420,000 distinct CDR3 sequences, 15% to 17% of which appear only once. Sample time point: newly diagnosed GD, antithyroid drugs for less than 3 months. Researchers made the TCR library from RNA that was extracted from PBMCs. Germline values: CDR1 MDHEN, CDR2 SYDVKM. The CDR3 covers 15 residues. Trimming removed 5 bases from V and 6 bases from J, with 19 bases in between.

The sequence was obtained from a female donor with Graves disease. The sample in question was peripheral blood mononuclear cells (PBMCs), obtained at new diagnosis, from a patient treated with antithyroid drugs. The V and J genes are TRBV28 and TRBJ1-1; D is perhaps TRBD1 (5 bases). CDR3 residues: CASSKRTLRSAEAFF. The DNA of the CDR3 is TGTGCCAGCAGTAAAAGGACACTTAGGAGCGCTGAAGCTTTCTTT.